The 24 T cell receptor beta chains below were found in one sample sequenced in a study of T-cell reconstitution after alpha-beta-depleted transplantation in children. Unique molecular identifiers were built into the TCRbeta library. TCRdb redid the calling of the PCR reads with MiXCR, one entry per CDR3 protein. The sample records over 200,000 distinct CDR3 sequences, 8.5% to 10% being singletons. The sample in question was PBMCs from the stem cell graft donor, obtained from the stem cell graft. These receptor sequences come from a human donor who donated a stem cell graft to a child with acute lymphoblastic leukemia.

The rearrangement uses TRBV7-2 and TRBJ2-7, with TRBD1 identical over 9 bases. V lost 0 bases to trimming and J lost 5 bases; unmatched junction nucleotides: 8. CDR3 length: 16 residues. Germline V gives CDR1 SGHTA, CDR2 FQGNSA. CDR3 in amino acids: CASSLATWDRVHEQYF. CDR3 in DNA: TGTGCCAGCAGCTTAGCAACTTGGGACAGGGTCCACGAGCAGTACTTC.

CDR3 coding DNA: TGCGCCAGCAGCGCAGGGGGTAGAGATACGCAGTATTTT. Translated: CASSAGGRDTQYF. The chain employs TRBV5-1 and TRBJ2-3, with 7 positions matching TRBD1. V dropped 4 bases and J dropped 5; count of bases not matched to a gene: 4. Germline CDR1 and CDR2: SGHRS and YFSETQ. The CDR3 runs to 13 residues.

The CDR3 sequence: CASSFIAGGPIGETQYF. Written as DNA, the CDR3 is TGTGCCAGCAGTTTCATAGCGGGGGGGCCGATTGGAGAGACCCAGTACTTC. The chain recombines TRBV28 with TRBJ2-5; 11 bases map to TRBD2. Germline values: CDR1 MDHEN, CDR2 SYDVKM. J lost 4 bases, V lost 3 bases, and 10 bases had no gene match. CDR3 size: 17 residues.

This clonotype has a handful of counts. V usage is TRBV4-1 and J usage is TRBJ2-3, with a weak D call TRBD1 (6 bases). This CDR3 comprises 16 residues. Trimming stripped 1 base from V and 2 bases from J, with 13 bases between. Germline-derived CDR1 and CDR2 are MGHRA and YSYEKL. The CDR3 is CASSQGRDTYTDTQYF. The CDR3 DNA reads TGCGCCAGCAGCCAAGGAAGGGACACCTACACAGATACGCAGTATTTT.

This clonotype was seen at least ten times. CDR3 region: CASSLRLGNEQFF. The CDR3 DNA is TGTGCCAGCAGTTTACGGTTGGGCAATGAGCAGTTCTTC. The gene calls are TRBV27 and TRBJ2-1; no clear D gene. CDR3 size: 13 residues. Trimming took off 2 bases at V and 6 bases at J, with 8 bases between the two ends. CDR1 is MNHEY and CDR2 is SMNVEV in the germline V gene (reference sequence).

This clonotype was seen a handful of times. The V and J genes are TRBV6-5 and TRBJ2-7, with no clear D. Trimming took 0 bases from V and 0 from J, leaving 12 bases between them. The length of the CDR3 is 16 residues. The V gene's germline CDR1 is MNHEY and CDR2 SVGAGI. Here the CDR3 reads CASSYSATTNSYEQYF. CDR3 nucleotide sequence: TGTGCCAGCAGTTACTCGGCTACGACCAACTCCTACGAGCAGTACTTC.

This clonotype was seen many times. The rearrangement joins TRBV2 to TRBJ1-6; D ambiguous. The CDR3 consists of 14 residues. Germline CDR1 and CDR2: SNHLY and FYNNEI. V was cut by 4 bases and J by 7 bases, with 11 bases left in between. For the CDR3, the DNA is TGTGCCAGCAGTGCGGAGGGTCCGAATTCACCCCTCCACTTT. This gives the protein CASSAEGPNSPLHF.

This clonotype has a count of ten or more. J is TRBJ2-3 and V is TRBV20-1; TRBD2 might be the D (6 bases). Germline CDR1 and CDR2: DFQATT and SNEGSKA (reference sequence). Trimming pared 5 bases from V and 3 bases from J, leaving 15 bases between. The CDR3 sequence is 14 residues long. The CDR3: CSAAPGGATDTQYF. The CDR3 nucleotides read TGCAGTGCTGCCCCAGGCGGGGCGACAGATACGCAGTATTTT.

This clonotype was seen only a few times. The V gene is TRBV6-1, the J gene TRBJ2-4; 7 nucleotides align to TRBD2. The V and J ends lost 2 bases and 1 base, in that order; junction bases with no gene match: 8. The CDR3 length is 17 residues. CDR1 and CDR2 from the germline V gene are MNHNS and SASEGT. CDR3 loop: CASSELGGKGAKNIQYF. The CDR3 coding sequence is TGTGCCAGCAGTGAATTGGGGGGGAAGGGTGCCAAAAACATTCAGTACTTC.

This clonotype was recorded a few times. The chain carries TRBV11-2 and TRBJ1-2; D uncertain. There are 13 residues in the CDR3. Trimming took 4 bases from V and 5 from J, leaving 11 bases between them. CDR1 and CDR2 from the germline V gene are SGHAT and FQNNGV. In DNA, the CDR3 is TGTGCCAGCAGCTCCAGGTCCGGGTATGGCTACACCTTC. This encodes CASSSRSGYGYTF.

This clonotype was counted between two and nine times. This chain connects TRBV6-2 or TRBV6-3 to TRBJ1-2; D possibly corresponds to TRBD1 (5 bases). Trimming took off 7 bases at V and 5 bases at J, with 17 bases between the two ends. CDR1 is MNHEY and CDR2 is SVGEGT in the germline V gene. This CDR3 has 14 amino acids. The CDR3 sequence: CASMPPGLTYGYTF. The CDR3, as DNA: TGTGCCAGCATGCCCCCGGGACTCACTTATGGCTACACCTTC.

The V and J genes are TRBV5-1 and TRBJ1-6, with unresolved D. The CDR3 has 16 residues. V was shortened by 5 bases and J by 0 bases, with 12 bases between the two germline ends. The germline CDR1 and CDR2 sequences are SGHRS and YFSETQ. Here the CDR3 reads CASSYGRVSYNSPLHF. CDR3 DNA: TGCGCCAGCAGTTACGGACGGGTCTCCTATAATTCACCCCTCCACTTT.

This clonotype was counted at least ten times. J is TRBJ1-1 and V is TRBV6-2 or TRBV6-3, with 11 bases that match TRBD1. V lost 6 bases to trimming and J lost 5 bases; unmatched junction nucleotides: 14. In germline, CDR1 is MNHEY, CDR2 SVGEGT. The CDR3 covers 17 residues. The CDR3 nucleotides are TGTGCCAGCAGACAATCATCCGGGACAGGGGGGAGAACTGAAGCTTTCTTT. It encodes CASRQSSGTGGRTEAFF.

This chain connects TRBV20-1 to TRBJ2-1; 10 nucleotides match TRBD2. The CDR3 runs to 15 residues. J lost 9 bases, V lost 0 bases, and 8 bases had no gene match. The V gene's germline CDR1 is DFQATT and CDR2 SNEGSKA (reference sequence). Here the CDR3 DNA reads TGCAGTGCTAGAGACCCGGCTAGCGGGGGCGGTGAGCAGTTCTTC. This sequence encodes CSARDPASGGGEQFF.

The chain employs TRBV5-1 and TRBJ1-2; 9 bases line up with TRBD1. The germline V gene has CDR1 SGHRS and CDR2 YFSETQ. V lost 4 bases, J lost 5 bases, and 12 bases stayed unmatched. CDR3 length: 16 residues. CDR3 in amino acids: CASSPPPYRGLYGYTF. The DNA of the CDR3 is TGCGCCAGCAGCCCTCCACCCTACAGGGGGCTTTATGGCTACACCTTC. The whole variable domain, remainder taken from reference TRBV5-1 and TRBJ1-2, is KAGVTQTPRYLIKTRGQQVTLSCSPISGHRSVSWYQQTPGQGLQFLFEYFSETQRNKGNFPGRFSGRQFSNSRSEMNVSTLELGDSALYLCASSPPPYRGLYGYTFGSGTRLTVV.

This clonotype has at least ten counts. The chain is built from TRBV6-5 and TRBJ1-1; perhaps TRBD1 as D (5 bases). Germline V gives CDR1 MNHEY, CDR2 SVGAGI. CDR3 length equals 14 residues. With 5 bases removed from V and 3 bases from J, the gap between germline ends came to 13 bases. The CDR3 region is CASSHLGGDTEAFF. The CDR3 DNA is TGTGCCAGCAGTCACCTGGGGGGGGACACTGAAGCTTTCTTT.

V and J are TRBV7-9 and TRBJ2-5; 7 positions agree with TRBD2. CDR3 length equals 15 residues. Germline-derived CDR1 and CDR2 are SEHNR and FQNEAQ (reference sequence). Trimming cost V 2 bases and J 2 bases; bases outside gene matches: 5. CDR3 coding DNA: TGTGCCAGCAGCTTATGGGAAGCGGGGCAAGAGACCCAGTACTTC. The encoded protein is CASSLWEAGQETQYF.

This clonotype occurred many times. The chain uses TRBV27 and TRBJ2-7; no definite D call. The CDR3 totals 14 residues. Trimming took 8 bases from V and 2 from J, leaving 16 bases between them. From germline, CDR1 is MNHEY and CDR2 SMNVEV (reference sequence). The CDR3 nucleotides read TGTGCCAGCGCAACGCTGGGTCAACCCTACGAGCAGTACTTC. This translates into CASATLGQPYEQYF.

This clonotype was counted at least ten times. The chain couples TRBV5-1 to TRBJ2-3, with 11 positions matching TRBD2. This CDR3 has 16 amino acids. The V gene's germline CDR1 is SGHRS and CDR2 YFSETQ. With 3 bases clipped from V and 5 bases from J, the junction kept 8 bases outside the gene matches. Written as DNA, the CDR3 is TGCGCCAGCAGCTCCCTGACTAGCGGGGCTCAAGATACGCAGTATTTT. It codes for CASSSLTSGAQDTQYF. The variable domain in full, completed from reference TRBV5-1 and TRBJ2-3, reads KAGVTQTPRYLIKTRGQQVTLSCSPISGHRSVSWYQQTPGQGLQFLFEYFSETQRNKGNFPGRFSGRQFSNSRSEMNVSTLELGDSALYLCASSSLTSGAQDTQYFGPGTRLTVL.

V and J are TRBV5-1 and TRBJ2-5; possibly TRBD2 for D (5 bases). Trimming took off 5 bases at V and 2 bases at J, with 22 bases between the two ends. This CDR3 contains 17 residues. From germline, CDR1 is SGHRS and CDR2 YFSETQ. The CDR3, as DNA: TGCGCCAGCAGGCTGACTAAAACTAACGCCCGGCAAGAGACCCAGTACTTC. It encodes CASRLTKTNARQETQYF. The whole variable domain, filled in from reference TRBV5-1 and TRBJ2-5, reads KAGVTQTPRYLIKTRGQQVTLSCSPISGHRSVSWYQQTPGQGLQFLFEYFSETQRNKGNFPGRFSGRQFSNSRSEMNVSTLELGDSALYLCASRLTKTNARQETQYFGPGTRLLVL.

This chain connects TRBV7-6 to TRBJ2-3, with D perhaps matching TRBD1 or TRBD2 (5 bases each). The CDR3 extends over 14 amino acids. V was trimmed by 4 bases and J by 5 bases, leaving 13 bases between them. Germline V gene data show CDR1 as SGHVS and CDR2 as FNYEAQ. CDR3 sequence reads: CASSYPGPEDTQYF. The CDR3, as DNA: TGTGCCAGCAGCTACCCGGGGCCCGAAGATACGCAGTATTTT. The whole variable domain, filled in from reference TRBV7-6 and TRBJ2-3, reads GAGVSQSPRYKVTKRGQDVALRCDPISGHVSLYWYRQALGQGPEFLTYFNYEAQQDKSGLPNDRFSAERPEGSISTLTIQRTEQRDSAMYRCASSYPGPEDTQYFGPGTRLTVL.

There are a few counts of this clonotype. V and J are TRBV4-2 and TRBJ2-3, with D tentatively TRBD1 (5 bases). The CDR3 spans 16 residues. The germline V gene encodes CDR1 LGHNA and CDR2 YNFKEQ. Trimming cost V 1 base and J 1 base, with 12 bases left between them. CDR3: CASSQVGHDGTDTQYF. In DNA form, the CDR3 reads TGTGCCAGCAGCCAAGTAGGACACGACGGCACAGATACGCAGTATTTT.

This clonotype was recorded at least ten times. J is TRBJ2-2 and V is TRBV10-3; 10 nucleotides agree with TRBD2. This CDR3 has 18 residues. Unmatched junction bases numbered 13, after V lost 7 bases and J lost 2 bases. CDR1 and CDR2 from the germline V gene are ENHRY and SYGVKD. The CDR3 here is CAIKSGSSGGPNTGELFF. The CDR3 bases are TGTGCCATCAAAAGTGGTTCTAGCGGGGGCCCCAACACCGGGGAGCTGTTTTTT.

Many counts were recorded for this clonotype. The rearrangement joins TRBV5-1 to TRBJ1-1; weak D call: TRBD1 (5 bases). Germline V gene lookup returns CDR1 SGHRS and CDR2 YFSETQ. This CDR3 spans 16 amino acids. Trimming shortened V by 4 bases and J by 1 base, and 17 bases separated the two germline ends. This chain's CDR3 is CASSASSGTANTEAFF. CDR3 bases: TGCGCCAGCAGCGCGTCGTCCGGGACGGCGAACACTGAAGCTTTCTTT.